Described below is a single T cell receptor (beta chain) sequence and its context. Distinct nucleotide sequences in the sample also encode this CDR3. The data originate from a study of blood T cell repertoires in COVID-19. The overall study: From T cells, B-cell-depleted T cells, or PBMCs came the material, which was cDNA or gDNA.

Authors' methods: From reference gene primer amplification, estimates of nucleated cell counts were derived. Generated by immunoSEQ multiplex PCR, the TCRdb table keeps only in-frame clones and is missing some. V, J and clone size are taken as reported in that table, and D and trimming were inferred from the DNA itself. The sample contains 150,000 to 200,000 clones, approximately 87% of which appear only once. This clonotype was sampled from a man between 70 and 80 years old with active or convalescent COVID-19. Sequencing was done on a sample of peripheral blood.

CDR3 amino acids: CASSSLAGGSYNEQFF. For the CDR3, the DNA is TGTGCCAGCAGTTCACTAGCGGGAGGCTCCTACAATGAGCAGTTCTTC. This chain joins TRBV27 and TRBJ2-1, with 12 bases lining up with TRBD2. V lost 4 bases to trimming and J lost 0 bases; unmatched junction nucleotides: 1. The CDR3 runs to 16 residues. Germline values: CDR1 MNHEY, CDR2 SMNVEV (reference sequence).